The rows below give T cell receptor beta chains drawn from one sample of a study of CD8 T cells in ankylosing spondylitis. Via MiXCR, TCRdb re-called the 5' RACE reads, giving one row per CDR3 protein. The sample has roughly 250,000 distinct CDR3 sequences, roughly a tenth seen once. Sequencing input: blood, either unsorted or a sorted T cell fraction (not recorded which). The origin of the receptors is a male donor with ankylosing spondylitis or in good health (not recorded which). CDR3s include the opening cysteine and the closing phenylalanine or tryptophan. The D gene is left open where the match is weak. Expanded clones get a size class; other rows say once, few or many, or leave the size out.

J gene	V gene	CDR3 length	D gene	clone size	CDR3 DNA	CDR3 protein
TRBJ2-5	TRBV5-4	14	-	many	TGTGCCAGCAGCTTGGTGGGACGGAAAGAGACCCAGTACTTC	CASSLVGRKETQYF
TRBJ2-7	TRBV10-3	14	TRBD1	few	TGTGCCATCACTAGGGGACAGGGGTCCCACGAGCAGTACTTC	CAITRGQGSHEQYF
TRBJ1-5	TRBV3-1	14	-	many	TGTGCCAGCAAAGGGTCGTGGGACAATCAGCCCCAGCATTTT	CASKGSWDNQPQHF
TRBJ1-1	TRBV10-3	13	-	-	TGTGCCATCAGTGACAGGGAACAGGGTGAAGCTTTCTTT	CAISDREQGEAFF
TRBJ1-5	TRBV5-1	14	-	few	TGCGCCAGCAGCTTTACGGGGGGCGATCAGCCCCAGCATTTT	CASSFTGGDQPQHF
TRBJ2-2	TRBV30	14	TRBD2	many	TGTGCCTGGAGTGTAGGAGCGGGAGTCGGGGAGCTGTTTTTT	CAWSVGAGVGELFF
TRBJ1-5	TRBV7-2	13	-	many	TGTGCCAGCAGCTCCCAGAGGGACGGGCCCCAGCATTTT	CASSSQRDGPQHF
TRBJ1-4	TRBV18	14	-	-	TGTGCCAGCTCCCAACAAGCCCCAGGCGAAAAACTGTTTTTT	CASSQQAPGEKLFF
TRBJ2-1	TRBV6-1	12	TRBD1	-	TGTGCCAAACCGGGACAGGGGAATGAGCAGTTCTTC	CAKPGQGNEQFF
TRBJ2-2	TRBV12-3/TRBV12-4	12	-	many	TGTGCCAGCACCCTACACACCGGGGAGCTGTTTTTT	CASTLHTGELFF
TRBJ1-2	TRBV5-6	13	-	many	TGTGCCAGCAGCGATGCAGGAGGCTATGGCTACACCTTC	CASSDAGGYGYTF
TRBJ1-4	TRBV30	13	-	few	TGTGCCTGGAGTGTACAGGTTGAAGAAAAACTGTTTTTT	CAWSVQVEEKLFF
TRBJ1-1	TRBV7-9	15	TRBD1	many	TGTGCCAGCAGCTACCGACAGGGATTGAACACTGAAGCTTTCTTT	CASSYRQGLNTEAFF
TRBJ1-1	TRBV20-1	19	-	many	TGCAGTGCCCCGCCGGGGACACCGTATACTTGGGGGGTGAACACTGAAGCTTTCTTT	CSAPPGTPYTWGVNTEAFF
TRBJ2-7	TRBV6-5	15	TRBD1	many	TGTGCCAGCAGTTACTCAGGCAGGGGGACATACGAGCAGTACTTC	CASSYSGRGTYEQYF
TRBJ2-7	TRBV25-1	13	-	many	TGTGCCAGCAGTGGGGGGGATCCCTACGAGCAGTACTTC	CASSGGDPYEQYF
TRBJ1-6	TRBV20-1	15	-	-	TGCAGTGCCCAAGGGGTGGGCCTGGAGGGTTCACCCCTCCACTTT	CSAQGVGLEGSPLHF
TRBJ2-5	TRBV6-5	17	TRBD2	many	TGTGCCAGCAGTTACTCGACGGCTAGCGGGGCGGGAGGGACCCAGTACTTC	CASSYSTASGAGGTQYF
TRBJ1-5	TRBV12-3/TRBV12-4	14	TRBD1	many	TGTGCCAGCAGCGTCGACAGGGGGGGTCAGCCCCAGCATTTT	CASSVDRGGQPQHF
TRBJ1-4	TRBV14	11	-	many	TGTGCCAGCAGCTTCTCCGGGCCACTGTTTTTT	CASSFSGPLFF
TRBJ2-5	TRBV20-1	14	TRBD2	many	TGCAGTGCCAACCCCGGGACTACCCAAGAGACCCAGTACTTC	CSANPGTTQETQYF
TRBJ2-2	TRBV4-2	16	TRBD2	many	TGTGCCAGCAGCCAAGATCTAGCGGCAAACACCGGGGAGCTGTTTTTT	CASSQDLAANTGELFF